The 26 T cell receptor beta chains below were found in one sample sequenced in a study of Tregs in tolerant kidney transplant recipients. The protocol was immunoSEQ multiplex PCR, while the TCRdb copy is restricted to in-frame clones and leaves out a portion. Its listing shows fewer than 55,000 clones. The specimen comprised CD4+ T cells from blood, sampled before the transplant. These receptors were collected from a human donor who received a combined kidney and bone marrow transplant.

A remark on this clone: The DNA ends 3 residues before the CDR3 does, and the rest of the CDR3 is filled in from the germline J gene. The V call is TRBV7-8, the J call TRBJ2-3, with TRBD1 matching 12 bases. This CDR3 spans 16 amino acids. J was trimmed by 3 bases and V by 3 bases; bases with no gene match: 4. CDR1 is SGHVS, CDR2 FQNEAQ, per germline. CDR3 DNA (partial): TGTGCCAGCAGCTTTGGGACAGGGGGCCGAACAGATACG. Translating gives CASSFGTGGRTDT. Given in full, the CDR3 is CASSFGTGGRTDTQYF.

With regard to this clone: The CDR3 is cut off 3 residues early in the read; its end comes from the germline J gene. The chain couples TRBV7-9 to TRBJ2-3; D may be TRBD2 (7 bases). CDR1 is SEHNR and CDR2 is FQNEAQ in the germline V gene (reference sequence). Trimming shortened V by 0 bases and J by 3 bases, and 10 bases separated the two germline ends. This CDR3 is built from 15 residues. This CDR3 is CASSLAGGATDTQYF. The sequenced part of the CDR3 DNA is TGTGCCAGCAGCTTAGCGGGGGGGGCGACAGATACG. The variable domain in full, completed from reference TRBV7-9 and TRBJ2-3, reads DTGVSQNPRHKITKRGQNVTFRCDPISEHNRLYWYRQTLGQGPEFLTYFQNEAQLEKSRLLSDRFSAERPKGSFSTLEIQRTEQGDSAMYLCASSLAGGATDTQYFGPGTRLTVL.

As concerns this clone: The DNA ends 3 residues before the CDR3 does, and the rest of the CDR3 is filled in from the germline J gene. The V gene is TRBV19, the J gene TRBJ2-2; 13 bases map to TRBD2. Germline CDR1 is LNHDA and CDR2 is SQIVND (reference sequence). The length of the CDR3 is 15 residues. J lost 9 bases, V lost 5 bases, and 6 bases had no gene match. CDR3 sequence reads: CASSDTSGGERELFF. The sequenced part of the CDR3 DNA is TGTGCCAGTAGTGACACTAGCGGGGGGGAAAGGGAG.

A word on this clone: The CDR3 end falls 3 residues outside the read, so it is completed with the germline J gene. The chain uses TRBV6-2 or TRBV6-3 and TRBJ2-1; D perhaps matches TRBD2 (5 bases). The germline V gene encodes CDR1 MNHEY and CDR2 SVGEGT. The V end was cut by 2 bases, the J end by 4 bases, with 9 bases between. The CDR3 covers 14 residues. CDR3 amino acids: CASSYRSGYNEQFF. Partial CDR3 DNA: TGTGCCAGCAGTTACCGGAGCGGTTACAATGAG.

CDR3 DNA, as far as it was read: TGTGCCAGCAGTTCGACTAGCGGGAGGGGGTACGAG. Translating gives CASSSTSGRGYE. The full CDR3 protein reads CASSSTSGRGYEQYF. This chain joins TRBV6-2 or TRBV6-3 and TRBJ2-7; TRBD2 matches 14 bases. With the read ending 3 residues before the CDR3 end, the germline J gene is used to fill in that end. CDR3 length equals 15 residues. Trimming cost V 4 bases and J 4 bases; bases outside gene matches: 3. Germline V gives CDR1 MNHEY, CDR2 SVGEGT.

Regarding this clone: The read ends 3 residues early relative to the CDR3; the germline J gene fills the gap. The chain uses TRBV11-2 and TRBJ1-5; the D gene is possibly TRBD1 (6 bases). From germline, CDR1 is SGHAT and CDR2 FQNNGV. The CDR3 extends over 13 amino acids. The V and J ends lost 5 bases and 9 bases respectively, with 14 bases between them. The CDR3 spells CASSPDRTRPQHF. Partial CDR3 DNA: TGTGCCAGCAGCCCCGACAGGACTAGGCCC.

Regarding this clone: The DNA ends 3 residues before the CDR3 does, and the rest of the CDR3 is filled in from the germline J gene. This chain connects TRBV7-2 to TRBJ1-4; the D gene is possibly TRBD1 (6 bases). V was pared by 4 bases and J by 4 bases, with 10 bases between. Germline CDR1 SGHTA, CDR2 FQGNSA. The CDR3 is 14 residues long. CDR3 residues: CASSSQGYNEKLFF. CDR3 DNA, as far as it was read: TGTGCCAGCAGCTCCCAGGGGTATAATGAAAAA.

Turning to this clone: Read data end 3 residues before the CDR3 end; the end is taken from the germline J gene. This rearrangement joins TRBV5-1 to TRBJ2-6; 14 nucleotides match TRBD2. The CDR3 consists of 19 residues. The germline V gene encodes CDR1 SGHRS and CDR2 YFSETQ. The V segment lost 4 bases and the J segment 2 bases; nucleotides outside the gene matches: 8. The CDR3 spells CASSPTSGGAQTGANVLTF. CDR3 DNA (partial): TGCGCCAGCAGCCCGACTAGCGGGGGGGCCCAAACTGGGGCCAACGTC.

A remark on this clone: The CDR3 extends 3 residues past the end of the read, so its final part is completed from the germline J gene. The rearrangement joins TRBV5-1 to TRBJ2-2; TRBD1 matches 8 bases. The ends lost 1 base at V and 7 bases at J; junction bases unmatched: 3. The CDR3 consists of 14 residues. Per germline, CDR1 SGHRS and CDR2 YFSETQ. The DNA read from the CDR3 is TGCGCCAGCAGCTTGCAACAGGGGGGCGGGGAG. Its translation is CASSLQQGGGE. The CDR3 in its entirety is CASSLQQGGGELFF.

Note on this clone: Coverage ceases 3 residues before the CDR3 finishes, and the germline J gene fills in the end. This chain connects TRBV7-2 to TRBJ2-4, with a weak D call TRBD1 (6 bases). V lost 5 bases to trimming and J lost 5 bases, with 13 bases between them. The germline V gene encodes CDR1 SGHTA and CDR2 FQGNSA. The CDR3 has 14 amino acids. The sequenced CDR3 bases are TGTGCCAGCAGCCGCAACAGGGTCCAAAACATT. Translated, it gives CASSRNRVQNI. The full-length CDR3 reads as CASSRNRVQNIQYF.

With regard to this clone: The read terminates 3 residues before the CDR3 end, so the remaining end is supplied by the germline J gene. V and J are TRBV10-3 and TRBJ1-2; possibly TRBD1 for D (6 bases). Trimming stripped 7 bases from V and 0 bases from J, with 9 bases between. Germline V gene data show CDR1 as ENHRY and CDR2 as SYGVKD. This CDR3 has 13 residues. The CDR3 sequence is CAITRDTNYGYTF. CDR3 DNA, as far as it was read: TGTGCCATCACGCGGGACACTAACTATGGC.

About this clone itself: The sequence runs out 3 residues before the end of the CDR3; the remainder is reconstructed from the germline J gene. V gene TRBV7-6 combines with J gene TRBJ1-5, with TRBD1 as a possible D gene (6 bases). Per the germline V gene, CDR1 is SGHVS and CDR2 is FNYEAQ. CDR3 length: 16 amino acids. Trimming took 5 bases from V and 3 from J, leaving 17 bases between them. The CDR3 loop reads CASSPQGQGNNQPQHF. The DNA read from the CDR3 is TGTGCCAGCAGCCCACAGGGTCAGGGAAACAATCAGCCC. Combining the CDR3 with reference TRBV7-6 and TRBJ1-5 gives the whole variable domain GAGVSQSPRYKVTKRGQDVALRCDPISGHVSLYWYRQALGQGPEFLTYFNYEAQQDKSGLPNDRFSAERPEGSISTLTIQRTEQRDSAMYRCASSPQGQGNNQPQHFGDGTRLSIL.

A word on this clone: The read ends 3 residues early relative to the CDR3; the germline J gene fills the gap. The chain combines TRBV18 with TRBJ1-2, with TRBD1 identical over 9 bases. The V segment lost 2 bases and the J segment 2 bases; nucleotides outside the gene matches: 9. The CDR3 totals 17 residues. The germline V gene encodes CDR1 KGHSH and CDR2 LQKENI. The DNA read from the CDR3 is TGTGCCAGCTCACCATCCCGGGACAGGGATGCCAACTATGGC. This translates into CASSPSRDRDANYG. From start to end, the CDR3 is CASSPSRDRDANYGYTF.

A remark on this clone: Sequencing ends 3 residues short of the CDR3 end; the germline J gene provides the rest. The rearrangement joins TRBV19 to TRBJ1-1; D not resolved. Trimming shortened V by 5 bases and J by 1 base, and 8 bases separated the two germline ends. The CDR3 loop spans 13 amino acids. Germline CDR1 LNHDA, CDR2 SQIVND (reference sequence). Partial CDR3 DNA: TGTGCCAGTAGTTCCCAGAGGAACACTGAA. This codes for CASSSQRNTE. The CDR3 in full is CASSSQRNTEAFF.

Worth noting for this clone: The CDR3 end falls 3 residues outside the read, so it is completed with the germline J gene. The gene calls are TRBV2 and TRBJ2-7, with a possible D match to TRBD2 (5 bases). The V gene lost 9 bases and the J gene lost 6 bases, with 18 bases spanning the gap. There are 13 residues in the CDR3. Per the germline V gene, CDR1 is SNHLY and CDR2 is FYNNEI. The CDR3 DNA, read in part, is TGTGCCAGACGCTTGACGCCTCGGGGCGAG. Protein sequence: CARRLTPRGE. The entire CDR3 protein is CARRLTPRGEQYF.

For this clone: The missing CDR3 end, 3 residues past where the read stops, is filled in from the germline J gene. The chain links TRBV2 to TRBJ2-1; tentatively, D is TRBD2 (5 bases). V lost 5 bases and J lost 8, with 13 bases in between. The germline V gene encodes CDR1 SNHLY and CDR2 FYNNEI. The CDR3 has 13 residues. The DNA read from the CDR3 is TGTGCCAGCAGTTCCGGGGTGGGTGATGAG. This sequence encodes CASSSGVGDE. The complete CDR3 reads CASSSGVGDEQFF.

A note on this clone: The read halts 3 residues ahead of the CDR3 end, with the missing end drawn from the germline J gene. V usage is TRBV19 and J usage is TRBJ1-5; D is ambiguous. Germline CDR1 is LNHDA and CDR2 is SQIVND (reference sequence). This CDR3 has 12 amino acids. Deletions cut 8 bases from V and 4 bases from J, with 9 bases between. The CDR3 bases that were read are TGTGCCAGTCGCCGCGTGAATCAGCCC. The encoded protein is CASRRVNQP. The full CDR3 is CASRRVNQPQHF.

With regard to this clone: The read halts 3 residues ahead of the CDR3 end, with the missing end drawn from the germline J gene. J is TRBJ2-5 and V is TRBV10-3; D possibly matches TRBD1 or TRBD2 (6 bases each). V shed 9 bases and J shed 5 bases, with 16 bases lying between them. Germline CDR1 reads ENHRY; CDR2 reads SYGVKD. This CDR3 region has 13 residues. The chain's CDR3 is CAISREQGETQYF. Partial CDR3 DNA: TGTGCCATTTCCCGGGAGCAGGGGGAGACC.

Concerning this clone: The DNA ends 3 residues before the CDR3 does, and the rest of the CDR3 is filled in from the germline J gene. The rearrangement links TRBV12-3 or TRBV12-4 to TRBJ2-5; TRBD2 aligns across 12 bases. The J segment lost 2 bases and the V segment lost 5 bases, leaving 9 bases of the junction unmatched. The CDR3 has 17 residues. The CDR3 bases that were read are TGTGCCAGCAGTCTAAAGGGACTAGCGGGTATGCAAGAGACC. Amino acid sequence: CASSLKGLAGMQET. In full, the CDR3 is CASSLKGLAGMQETQYF.

A note on this clone: The read ends 3 residues before the CDR3 terminus; that terminus is restored from the germline J gene. J is TRBJ2-2 and V is TRBV6-1, with 7 nucleotides matching TRBD1. There are 14 residues in the CDR3. Germline assignment: CDR1 MNHNS and CDR2 SASEGT. The V segment lost 4 bases and the J segment 4 bases; nucleotides outside the gene matches: 3. The CDR3 bases that were read are TGTGCCAGCAGTGGACAGGGTGGCACCGGGGAG. The encoded protein is CASSGQGGTGE. The full CDR3 protein reads CASSGQGGTGELFF.

As to this clone: Coverage ceases 3 residues before the CDR3 finishes, and the germline J gene fills in the end. The genes are TRBV11-3 and TRBJ2-1, with 11 bases fitting TRBD2. The CDR3 length is 14 residues. V was pared by 1 base and J by 7 bases, with 0 bases of the junction left unmatched. Germline V gene lookup returns CDR1 SGHNT and CDR2 YENEEA. CDR3 sequence: CASSLGLAGNEQFF. The DNA read from the CDR3 is TGTGCCAGCAGCTTAGGACTAGCGGGGAATGAG. The full variable domain, in which reference TRBV11-3 and TRBJ2-1 provide the parts outside the CDR3, is EAGVVQSPRYKIIEKKQPVAFWCNPISGHNTLYWYLQNLGQGPELLIRYENEEAVDDSQLPKDRFSAERLKGVDSTLKIQPAELGDSAVYLCASSLGLAGNEQFFGPGTRLTVL.

Concerning this clone itself: The observed sequence ends 3 residues before the CDR3 terminus, with the missing tail filled in from the germline J gene. The chain links TRBV30 to TRBJ2-7, with TRBD1 matching 10 bases. The CDR3 covers 14 residues. V lost 6 bases to trimming and J lost 4 bases; unmatched junction nucleotides: 9. Germline CDR1 GTSNPN, CDR2 SVGIG (reference sequence). The part of the CDR3 DNA that was read is TGTGCCTGCCCCGAAAGGACAGGGGGGTACGAG. As protein: CACPERTGGYE. The CDR3, in full, reads CACPERTGGYEQYF.

The CDR3 bases that were read are TGTGCCAGCAGCTCGGGACTAGGTCACTACGAG. Its translation is CASSSGLGHYE. The full-length CDR3 reads as CASSSGLGHYEQYF. The rearrangement links TRBV5-6 to TRBJ2-7, with 8 bases matching TRBD2. The DNA ends 3 residues before the CDR3 does, and the rest of the CDR3 is filled in from the germline J gene. J was trimmed by 3 bases and V by 3 bases; bases with no gene match: 5. CDR1 is SGHDT, CDR2 YYEEEE, per germline. This CDR3 contains 14 residues.

Of note for this clone: The read gets to within 3 residues of the CDR3 end, and the germline J gene fills in the rest. The genes are TRBV5-1 and TRBJ1-2; D gene unclear. The CDR3 length is 14 residues. Trimming cost V 0 bases and J 3 bases, with 9 bases left between them. CDR1 SGHRS and CDR2 YFSETQ come from the germline V gene. The sequenced CDR3 bases are TGCGCCAGCAGCTTGGAGGTGTCTTACTATGGC. Amino acids: CASSLEVSYYG. The full CDR3 reads CASSLEVSYYGYTF.

To note about this clone: The CDR3 end falls 3 residues outside the read, so it is completed with the germline J gene. This chain uses TRBV7-2 with TRBJ1-1; D might be TRBD1 (5 bases). Trimming cost V 1 base and J 5 bases, with 8 bases left between them. CDR1 and CDR2 (germline): SGHTA, FQGNSA. The CDR3 has 13 residues. The CDR3 sequence: CASSLGGATEAFF. The sequenced CDR3 bases are TGTGCCAGCAGCTTAGGTGGGGCGACTGAA.

Note on this clone: Read coverage stops 3 residues before the CDR3 terminus; the germline J gene supplies the remainder. This chain uses TRBV5-1 with TRBJ2-3; 9 bases map to TRBD2. This CDR3 spans 14 amino acids. CDR1 is SGHRS and CDR2 is YFSETQ in the germline V gene. Trimming at V came to 4 bases and at J to 5 bases, leaving 5 bases not matched to a gene. The part of the CDR3 DNA that was read is TGCGCCAGCAGCCCAGCTAGCGGGGTAGATACG. Its translation is CASSPASGVDT. The entire CDR3 protein is CASSPASGVDTQYF.